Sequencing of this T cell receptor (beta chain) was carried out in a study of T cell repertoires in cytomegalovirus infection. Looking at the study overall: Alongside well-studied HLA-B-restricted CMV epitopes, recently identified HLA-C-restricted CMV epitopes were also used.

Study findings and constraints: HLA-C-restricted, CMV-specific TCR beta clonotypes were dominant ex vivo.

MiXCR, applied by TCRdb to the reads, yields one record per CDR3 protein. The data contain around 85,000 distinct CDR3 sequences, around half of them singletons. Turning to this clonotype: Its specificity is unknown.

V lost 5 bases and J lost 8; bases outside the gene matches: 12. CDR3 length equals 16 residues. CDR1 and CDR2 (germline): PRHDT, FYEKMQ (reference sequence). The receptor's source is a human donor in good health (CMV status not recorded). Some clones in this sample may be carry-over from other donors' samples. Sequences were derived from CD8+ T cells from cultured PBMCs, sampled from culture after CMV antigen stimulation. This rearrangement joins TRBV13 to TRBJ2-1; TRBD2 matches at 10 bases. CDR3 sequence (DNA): TGTGCCAGCAGCCCGGCGGAAGCGGGGGGGCTGCATGAGCAGTTCTTC. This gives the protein CASSPAEAGGLHEQFF.